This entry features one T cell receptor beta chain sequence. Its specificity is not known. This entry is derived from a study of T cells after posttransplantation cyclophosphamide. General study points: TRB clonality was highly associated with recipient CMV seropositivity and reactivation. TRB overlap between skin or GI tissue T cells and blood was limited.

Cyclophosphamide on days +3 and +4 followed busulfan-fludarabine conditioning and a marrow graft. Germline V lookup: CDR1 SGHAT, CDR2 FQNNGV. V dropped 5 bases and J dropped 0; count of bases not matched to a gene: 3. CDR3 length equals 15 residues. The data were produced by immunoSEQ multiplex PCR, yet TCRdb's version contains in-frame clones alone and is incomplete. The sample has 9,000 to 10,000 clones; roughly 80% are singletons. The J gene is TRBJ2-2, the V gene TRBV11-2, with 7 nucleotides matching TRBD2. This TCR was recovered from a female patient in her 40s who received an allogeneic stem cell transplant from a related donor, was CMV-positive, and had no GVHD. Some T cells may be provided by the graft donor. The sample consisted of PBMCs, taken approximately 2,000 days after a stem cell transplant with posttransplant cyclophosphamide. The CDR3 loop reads CASSPGTTNTGELFF. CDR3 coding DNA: TGTGCCAGCAGCCCGGGGACTACGAACACCGGGGAGCTGTTTTTT.